These 28 T cell receptor beta chains were all obtained from the same sample, sequenced in a study of EBV T-cell therapy then PD-1 blockade in nasopharyngeal carcinoma. Indicated treatment: AdE1-LMPpoly-expanded autologous EBV-specific T-cell therapy followed by anti-PD-1 nivolumab. TCRdb's table, derived via immunoSEQ multiplex PCR, lists solely in-frame clones and lacks some. The sample records more than 11,000 clones, about 85% being singletons. These receptors' antigens are unknown. The sequenced sample was CD8+ T cells from blood, obtained at roughly day 99 from a patient whose treatment included autologous EBV-specific T cells and nivolumab. These receptors all stem from a man aged 35 to 55 with nasopharyngeal carcinoma.

This clone was found a few times. The rearrangement uses TRBV2 and TRBJ1-1; the D is unclear. Trimming removed 4 bases at V and 11 bases at J, with 8 bases between. From germline, CDR1 is SNHLY and CDR2 FYNNEI. The CDR3 is 10 amino acids. CDR3 in amino acids: CASSVGPAFF. CDR3 coding DNA: TGTGCCAGCAGTGTAGGGCCCGCTTTCTTT. Full variable domain (rest looked up from reference TRBV2 and TRBJ1-1): EPEVTQTPSHQVTQMGQEVILRCVPISNHLYFYWYRQILGQKVEFLVSFYNNEISEKSEIFDDQFSVERPDGSNFTLKIRSTKLEDSAMYFCASSVGPAFFGQGTRLTVV.

This clone ranks as medium-sized. This chain connects TRBV30 to TRBJ2-1, with unresolved D. Trimming pared 2 bases from V and 3 bases from J, leaving 11 bases between. This CDR3 is built from 14 residues. Germline CDR1 is GTSNPN and CDR2 is SVGIG (reference sequence). CDR3 amino acids: CAWSHEANYNEQFF. CDR3 coding DNA: TGTGCCTGGAGTCATGAAGCAAACTACAATGAGCAGTTCTTC.

This chain connects TRBV19 to TRBJ1-5; 8 nucleotides match TRBD1. In germline, CDR1 is LNHDA, CDR2 SQIVND (reference sequence). The CDR3 sequence is 15 residues long. V lost 1 base to trimming and J lost 6 bases; unmatched junction nucleotides: 5. The CDR3 is CASSIVQGAAQPQHF. The CDR3 DNA reads TGTGCCAGTAGTATAGTCCAGGGGGCAGCTCAGCCCCAGCATTTT.

The genes are TRBV28 and TRBJ1-5; possible D gene TRBD1, 6 bases. Trimming removed 4 bases from V and 10 bases from J, with 17 bases in between. This CDR3 spans 14 amino acids. CDR1 is MDHEN and CDR2 is SYDVKM in the germline V gene. DNA for the CDR3: TGTGCCAGCAGTTGGTCCCGGGACATCCGACCCCAGCATTTT. Translating gives CASSWSRDIRPQHF.

V usage is TRBV6-5 and J usage is TRBJ2-2, with TRBD2 as a possible D gene (5 bases). The germline V gene has CDR1 MNHEY and CDR2 SVGAGI. V lost 1 base and J 14 bases, leaving 11 bases between the germline ends. The CDR3 runs 12 residues. The CDR3 DNA reads as TGTGCCAGCAGTTACTTCGGGAAGACCCTGTTTTTT. This translates into CASSYFGKTLFF.

The rearrangement joins TRBV7-6 to TRBJ1-1; no clear D gene. CDR3 size: 12 residues. V lost 0 bases to trimming and J lost 8 bases, with 7 bases between them. The germline gives CDR1 SGHVS, CDR2 FNYEAQ. CDR3 in DNA: TGTGCCAGCAGCTTAGCTGGCAGGGAAGCTTTCTTT. This encodes CASSLAGREAFF.

This clone has only a few counts. This chain connects TRBV6-2 or TRBV6-3 to TRBJ1-4; D ambiguous. V was shortened by 6 bases and J by 5 bases, with 13 bases between the two germline ends. Germline-derived CDR1 and CDR2 are MNHEY and SVGEGT. This CDR3 has 14 amino acids. The CDR3 here is CASSRDEENEKLFF. DNA of the CDR3: TGTGCCAGCAGCCGTGACGAGGAAAATGAAAAACTGTTTTTT.

V gene TRBV19 combines with J gene TRBJ2-7, with 7 bases fitting TRBD1. Germline CDR1 and CDR2: LNHDA and SQIVND (reference sequence). Germline trimming cut 3 bases from V and 2 bases from J; bases unmatched to any gene: 7. The CDR3 is 15 amino acids. The CDR3 DNA sequence: TGTGCCAGTAGTATGGATGACAGGGAGACCTACGAGCAGTACTTC. Protein product: CASSMDDRETYEQYF.

The V gene is TRBV28, the J gene TRBJ1-2; D may be TRBD1 (6 bases). CDR1 is MDHEN, CDR2 SYDVKM, per germline. This CDR3 has 16 residues. Trimming shortened V by 8 bases and J by 4 bases, and 23 bases separated the two germline ends. The CDR3 reads CASRGAGDIPFYGYTF. The CDR3 DNA sequence: TGTGCCAGCCGCGGTGCAGGGGATATTCCCTTCTATGGCTACACCTTC.

The chain uses TRBV19 and TRBJ1-2; D gene ambiguous. V was pared by 6 bases and J by 6 bases, with 11 bases between. This CDR3 region has 12 residues. Germline V gene lookup returns CDR1 LNHDA and CDR2 SQIVND (reference sequence). This CDR3 reads CASSPFGDGYTF. Written as DNA, the CDR3 is TGTGCCAGTAGCCCTTTCGGCGATGGCTACACCTTC.

The chain uses TRBV6-5 and TRBJ2-1; 9 nucleotides align to TRBD2. The length of the CDR3 is 15 residues. Germline values: CDR1 MNHEY, CDR2 SVGAGI. Unmatched junction bases numbered 5, after V lost 8 bases and J lost 0 bases. This CDR3 is CASRGGGSSYNEQFF. The DNA of the CDR3 is TGTGCCAGCCGCGGGGGGGGTAGCTCCTACAATGAGCAGTTCTTC.

This chain uses TRBV5-5 with TRBJ1-1; perhaps TRBD1 as D (6 bases). Deletions cut 3 bases from V and 0 bases from J, with 9 bases between. The CDR3 has 14 amino acids. Germline V gives CDR1 SGHKS, CDR2 YYEKEE (reference sequence). CDR3 residues: CASSWGAMNTEAFF. CDR3 nucleotide sequence: TGTGCCAGCAGCTGGGGGGCCATGAACACTGAAGCTTTCTTT.

V and J are TRBV12-5 and TRBJ1-5; TRBD1 aligns across 7 bases. The junction had 16 bases not matched to a gene; V was cut back by 4 bases and J by 7 bases. The CDR3 has 17 amino acids. Germline V CDR1 and CDR2: LGHNT, FRNRAP. CDR3 sequence reads: CASGSRGGGGRGQPQHF. The CDR3 DNA is TGTGCTAGTGGTTCCAGGGGGGGAGGGGGCCGGGGACAGCCCCAGCATTTT.

The chain has TRBV5-4 and TRBJ2-7, with TRBD1 matching 8 bases. This CDR3 is built from 14 residues. With 5 bases clipped from V and 3 bases from J, the junction kept 7 bases outside the gene matches. Germline V gene sequence: CDR1 SGHNT, CDR2 YYREEE (reference sequence). The CDR3 sequence is CASRNAGGSYEQYF. The CDR3 DNA reads as TGTGCCAGCAGGAACGCAGGGGGCAGCTACGAGCAGTACTTC.

The chain is built from TRBV6-1 and TRBJ1-4; 10 bases fit TRBD1. With V trimmed by 1 base and J by 8 bases, 7 bases remained unmatched. Germline loops: CDR1 MNHNS, CDR2 SASEGT. The CDR3 runs 16 residues. CDR3 residues: CASSEEGGQGNEKLFF. The CDR3 region has the DNA TGTGCCAGCAGTGAAGAAGGGGGACAGGGGAACGAAAAACTGTTTTTT.

The V gene is TRBV7-2, the J gene TRBJ2-7; D tentatively fits TRBD1 or TRBD2 (6 bases each). V lost 2 bases and J lost 2, with 22 bases in between. CDR3 size: 18 residues. Germline-derived CDR1 and CDR2 are SGHTA and FQGNSA. CDR3 sequence reads: CASSLRGVRTVRPYEQYF. DNA for the CDR3: TGTGCCAGCAGCTTAAGGGGGGTGCGGACAGTACGACCCTACGAGCAGTACTTC. The full variable domain, with the rest looked up from reference TRBV7-2 and TRBJ2-7, is GAGVSQSPSNKVTEKGKDVELRCDPISGHTALYWYRQSLGQGLEFLIYFQGNSAPDKSGLPSDRFSAERTGGSVSTLTIQRTQQEDSAVYLCASSLRGVRTVRPYEQYFGPGTRLTVT.

The V and J genes are TRBV5-5 and TRBJ2-5; maybe TRBD2 (6 bases). In germline, CDR1 is SGHKS, CDR2 YYEKEE (reference sequence). The length of the CDR3 is 14 residues. V lost 4 bases and J lost 6, with 16 bases in between. The CDR3 region is CASSPVEGTKTQYF. CDR3 DNA: TGTGCCAGCAGCCCGGTGGAGGGGACGAAGACCCAGTACTTC.

This chain joins TRBV3-1 (or the pseudogene TRBV3-2) and TRBJ2-1, with a possible D match to TRBD1 (6 bases). The CDR3 extends over 13 amino acids. Germline V gene lookup returns CDR1 LGHDT and CDR2 YNNKEL (reference sequence). The V gene lost 6 bases and the J gene lost 8 bases, with 14 bases spanning the gap. In DNA form, the CDR3 reads TGTGCCAGCAGGCTCAGGGGATACGATGAGCAGTTCTTC. Protein: CASRLRGYDEQFF.

The chain links TRBV3-1 (or the pseudogene TRBV3-2) to TRBJ2-3; D gene uncertain. In germline, CDR1 is LGHDT, CDR2 YNNKEL (reference sequence). Between the trimmed V and J ends, which lost 9 bases and 3 bases, there was a span of 13 bases. The CDR3 has 13 amino acids. CDR3 nucleotide sequence: TGTGCCAGTCCTATAAAAGGGACAGATACGCAGTATTTT. Protein sequence: CASPIKGTDTQYF.

This clone was observed once. The rearrangement links TRBV3-1 (or the pseudogene TRBV3-2) to TRBJ2-5, with D hard to call. Germline CDR1 reads LGHDT; CDR2 reads YNNKEL (reference sequence). This CDR3 is built from 14 residues. V lost 3 bases, J lost 1 base, and 9 bases lay in between. The CDR3 coding sequence is TGTGCCAGCAGCCATAGTGCTAGCCAAGAGACCCAGTACTTC. Its translation is CASSHSASQETQYF.

V and J are TRBV4-3 and TRBJ2-3; D is possibly TRBD1 (5 bases). Germline loops: CDR1 LGHNA, CDR2 YSLEER. This CDR3 has 16 residues. V dropped 3 bases and J dropped 0 bases, with 13 bases sitting between them. This CDR3 reads CASSQARQRSTDTQYF. The DNA of the CDR3 is TGCGCCAGCAGCCAGGCCCGACAGAGGAGCACAGATACGCAGTATTTT.

The genes are TRBV7-6 and TRBJ2-7; either TRBD1 or TRBD2 may fit D (5 bases each). Germline assignment: CDR1 SGHVS and CDR2 FNYEAQ. This CDR3 spans 14 amino acids. V shed 1 base and J shed 1 base, with 8 bases lying between them. The CDR3 DNA reads as TGTGCCAGCAGCTTAGGGGACGGATCCTACGAGCAGTACTTC. It codes for CASSLGDGSYEQYF.

The CDR3 sequence: CASSDGTAYEQYF. The CDR3 bases are TGTGCCAGCAGCGATGGGACAGCCTACGAGCAGTACTTC. The chain has TRBV9 and TRBJ2-7; TRBD1 agrees at 7 bases. V shed 3 bases, J shed 2 bases, and the junction held 2 bases outside the gene matches. Looked up from germline, CDR1 is SGDLS and CDR2 is YYNGEE. The CDR3 extends over 13 amino acids.

The chain employs TRBV7-8 and TRBJ2-5, with 14 bases lining up with TRBD2. Trimming took 4 bases from V and 4 from J; bases not matched to a gene: 11. Germline V CDR1 and CDR2: SGHVS, FQNEAQ. The CDR3 sequence is 18 residues long. CDR3 residues: CASSYPGLAGDEGETQYF. CDR3 nucleotide sequence: TGTGCCAGCAGCTACCCGGGACTAGCGGGGGATGAAGGAGAGACCCAGTACTTC.

CDR3 sequence reads: CASSVVPREEQYF. The DNA for the CDR3 is TGTGCCAGCAGCGTCGTTCCCAGGGAGGAGCAGTACTTC. The chain has TRBV9 and TRBJ2-7, with D perhaps being TRBD1 or TRBD2 (5 bases each). CDR3 length equals 13 residues. The V gene's germline CDR1 is SGDLS and CDR2 YYNGEE. Trimming cost V 2 bases and J 7 bases, with 13 bases left between them.

The V gene is TRBV10-2, the J gene TRBJ1-3; TRBD1 agrees at 7 bases. This CDR3 is built from 13 residues. The germline gives CDR1 WSHSY, CDR2 SAAADI. Germline trimming cut 8 bases from V and 6 bases from J; bases unmatched to any gene: 7. The CDR3 here is CASLSEGANTIYF. For the CDR3, the DNA is TGCGCCAGCCTGAGTGAGGGGGCAAACACCATATATTTT.

The rearrangement links TRBV24-1 to TRBJ2-5; D may correspond to TRBD1 or TRBD2 (5 bases each). The CDR3 has 16 amino acids. Germline V gene data show CDR1 as KGHDR and CDR2 as SFDVKD. Trimming left V 3 bases short and J 2 bases short, with 15 bases between. As DNA, the CDR3 is TGTGCCACCAGTGATCCACTGACGGGGCGTCAAGAGACCCAGTACTTC. As protein: CATSDPLTGRQETQYF.

The gene calls are TRBV5-8 and TRBJ2-7; D is possibly TRBD1 or TRBD2 (5 bases each). Trimming took 0 bases from V and 6 from J, leaving 7 bases between them. Germline V gene sequence: CDR1 SGHTS, CDR2 YDEGEE. This CDR3 comprises 12 residues. The CDR3 loop is CASSLVGTEQYF. DNA of the CDR3: TGTGCCAGCAGCTTGGTGGGGACCGAGCAGTACTTC. Using reference TRBV5-8 and TRBJ2-7 for the parts outside the CDR3, the full variable domain is EAGVTQSPTHLIKTRGQQATLRCSPISGHTSVYWYQQALGLGLQFLLWYDEGEERNRGNFPPRFSGRQFPNYSSELNVNALELEDSALYLCASSLVGTEQYFGPGTRLTVT.